Below are 22 T cell receptor beta chains sequenced from a single sample in a study of cytomegalovirus exposure and HLA in healthy donors. Both 60 Vbeta primers and 13 Jbeta primers went into the PCR. TCRdb's copy holds only in-frame clones and misses some; the assay was immunoSEQ multiplex PCR. The sample contains about 100,000 clones, about 75% of which appear only once. Sequences were obtained from PBMCs. Receptor source: a woman under 30 in good health and CMV-seropositive.

The rearrangement links TRBV5-1 to TRBJ2-5; 14 bases align to TRBD2. CDR1 is SGHRS and CDR2 is YFSETQ in the germline V gene. The CDR3 has 16 residues. Trimming took 4 bases from V and 3 from J; bases not matched to a gene: 5. For the CDR3, the DNA is TGCGCCAGCAGCGATCGACTAGCGGGAGGGAAAGAGACCCAGTACTTC. The encoded protein is CASSDRLAGGKETQYF.

The chain carries TRBV7-3 and TRBJ2-5; 8 nucleotides align to TRBD2. The V and J ends lost 2 bases and 5 bases, in that order; junction bases with no gene match: 10. The CDR3 spans 16 residues. Looked up from germline, CDR1 is SGHTA and CDR2 is FQGTGA. This chain's CDR3 is CASSLLGQGGRETQYF. CDR3 nucleotide sequence: TGTGCCAGCAGCTTACTCGGGCAGGGCGGGAGGGAGACCCAGTACTTC. The whole variable domain, remainder taken from reference TRBV7-3 and TRBJ2-5, is GAGVSQTPSNKVTEKGKYVELRCDPISGHTALYWYRQSLGQGPEFLIYFQGTGAADDSGLPNDRFFAVRPEGSVSTLKIQRTERGDSAVYLCASSLLGQGGRETQYFGPGTRLLVL.

The chain employs TRBV11-2 and TRBJ2-7; D remains ambiguous. Trimming removed 2 bases at V and 5 bases at J, with 13 bases between. The germline CDR1 and CDR2 sequences are SGHAT and FQNNGV. CDR3 length: 14 amino acids. The CDR3 DNA is TGTGCCAGCAGCTTAATATATGCGTCCGACGAGCAGTACTTC. Protein: CASSLIYASDEQYF.

The chain combines TRBV5-6 with TRBJ2-7; D possibly corresponds to TRBD2 (5 bases). The CDR3 spans 14 residues. V was trimmed by 4 bases and J by 0 bases, leaving 11 bases between them. Germline V gene sequence: CDR1 SGHDT, CDR2 YYEEEE. DNA for the CDR3: TGTGCCAGCAGCGACGGACTGAGCTCCTACGAGCAGTACTTC. Its protein is CASSDGLSSYEQYF.

The chain joins TRBV30 to TRBJ2-7, with 12 bases lining up with TRBD2. This CDR3 has 14 amino acids. Germline loops: CDR1 GTSNPN, CDR2 SVGIG (reference sequence). V trimming: 4 bases; J trimming: 2 bases; junction bases outside the gene matches: 3. The CDR3 coding sequence is TGTGCCTGGACTAGCGGGAGGGCCCCCTACGAGCAGTACTTC. As protein: CAWTSGRAPYEQYF.

This chain connects TRBV6-1 to TRBJ1-4, with TRBD1 matching over 9 bases. The CDR3 runs to 18 residues. V gave up 1 base and J gave up 3 bases; unmatched junction bases: 9. Germline CDR1 and CDR2: MNHNS and SASEGT. The chain's CDR3 is CASSEDLKNRGPNEKLFF. DNA for the CDR3: TGTGCCAGCAGTGAAGATTTAAAGAACAGGGGGCCTAATGAAAAACTGTTTTTT.

The genes are TRBV7-2 and TRBJ2-1; the match to TRBD1 covers 10 bases. V lost 7 bases to trimming and J lost 4 bases; unmatched junction nucleotides: 7. Germline V gives CDR1 SGHTA, CDR2 FQGNSA. The CDR3 totals 15 residues. This chain's CDR3 is CASNFDRGLYNEQFF. The CDR3 nucleotides are TGTGCCAGCAACTTTGACAGGGGGCTATACAATGAGCAGTTCTTC.

The CDR3 spells CASSLFLGETQYF. As DNA, the CDR3 is TGTGCCAGCAGTTTGTTTCTCGGAGAGACCCAGTACTTC. The genes are TRBV27 and TRBJ2-5; no clear D gene. Germline CDR1 is MNHEY and CDR2 is SMNVEV (reference sequence). The CDR3 is made up of 13 amino acids. The germline V and J ends were trimmed by 3 bases and 4 bases, with 9 bases remaining between them.

The genes are TRBV9 and TRBJ2-5; 14 positions agree with TRBD2. The CDR3 covers 20 residues. With 4 bases clipped from V and 2 bases from J, the junction kept 16 bases outside the gene matches. CDR1 and CDR2 from the germline V gene are SGDLS and YYNGEE. In DNA, the CDR3 is TGTGCCAGCAGCCTAGGGACTAGCGGGAGACGGGGGAATGGGCAAGAGACCCAGTACTTC. The encoded protein is CASSLGTSGRRGNGQETQYF.

The V gene is TRBV13, the J gene TRBJ1-2, with D possibly being TRBD1 (5 bases). The CDR3 length is 16 residues. Germline lookup yields CDR1 PRHDT and CDR2 FYEKMQ (reference sequence). V was clipped by 2 bases and J by 4 bases, with 17 bases between them. CDR3 bases: TGTGCCAGCAGCTTAATCGTGGGAGGGGCCGGCTATGGCTACACCTTC. Amino acids: CASSLIVGGAGYGYTF.

The rearrangement joins TRBV7-2 to TRBJ2-1; TRBD2 aligns across 9 bases. Germline CDR1 and CDR2: SGHTA and FQGNSA. Trimming at V came to 4 bases and at J to 8 bases, leaving 15 bases not matched to a gene. This CDR3 contains 17 residues. CDR3 amino acids: CASSYRGAGGPADEQFF. CDR3 coding DNA: TGTGCCAGCAGCTATCGTGGGGCGGGAGGGCCGGCCGATGAGCAGTTCTTC.

The rearrangement links TRBV28 to TRBJ2-1; 9 bases fit TRBD2. This CDR3 has 14 amino acids. The V gene's germline CDR1 is MDHEN and CDR2 SYDVKM. With V trimmed by 6 bases and J by 8 bases, 8 bases remained unmatched. The DNA of the CDR3 is TGTGCCAGCAGGGCTCTAGCGGGGTGGTATGAGCAGTTCTTC. It is translated as CASRALAGWYEQFF. Full variable domain (rest looked up from reference TRBV28 and TRBJ2-1): DVKVTQSSRYLVKRTGEKVFLECVQDMDHENMFWYRQDPGLGLRLIYFSYDVKMKEKGDIPEGYSVSREKKERFSLILESASTNQTSMYLCASRALAGWYEQFFGPGTRLTVL.

The chain couples TRBV7-2 to TRBJ2-5, with 11 bases fitting TRBD2. Trimming took 6 bases from V and 5 from J; bases not matched to a gene: 5. The CDR3 runs to 14 residues. Germline V gene sequence: CDR1 SGHTA, CDR2 FQGNSA. The CDR3: CASRIAGGPETQYF. CDR3 sequence (DNA): TGTGCCAGCAGGATAGCGGGAGGGCCGGAGACCCAGTACTTC.

The genes are TRBV4-1 and TRBJ2-7, with 9 bases aligning to TRBD2. From germline, CDR1 is MGHRA and CDR2 YSYEKL. There are 18 residues in the CDR3. With 0 bases clipped from V and 2 bases from J, the junction kept 11 bases outside the gene matches. CDR3 region: CASSQEASSGRGTYEQYF. CDR3 sequence (DNA): TGCGCCAGCAGCCAAGAGGCCAGTAGCGGGAGAGGCACCTACGAGCAGTACTTC.

This clone occurred once. The chain carries TRBV11-3 and TRBJ1-2, with 8 nucleotides matching TRBD1. The junction had 2 bases not matched to a gene; V was cut back by 5 bases and J by 6 bases. There are 12 residues in the CDR3. From germline, CDR1 is SGHNT and CDR2 YENEEA. The CDR3 here is CASSRQGNGYTF. The DNA for the CDR3 is TGTGCCAGCAGCCGACAGGGGAATGGCTACACCTTC.

This clone was seen just once. The chain joins TRBV4-3 to TRBJ1-2, with D uncertain. Germline-derived CDR1 and CDR2 are LGHNA and YSLEER. Trimming pared 0 bases from V and 0 bases from J, leaving 17 bases between. CDR3 length equals 18 residues. The CDR3 region is CASSQDAAVPSSNYGYTF. Written as DNA, the CDR3 is TGCGCCAGCAGCCAAGATGCGGCAGTCCCATCCTCTAACTATGGCTACACCTTC.

In nucleotides, the CDR3 is TGTGCCAGCAGTTACTCGACGGGAGGTCCGCACGAGCAGTACTTC. It translates to CASSYSTGGPHEQYF. The chain couples TRBV6-5 to TRBJ2-7, with 7 positions matching TRBD2. CDR3 size: 15 residues. The ends lost 0 bases at V and 5 bases at J; junction bases unmatched: 7. CDR1 is MNHEY and CDR2 is SVGAGI in the germline V gene.

This clone was recorded once. This chain links TRBV28 with TRBJ2-3, with TRBD1 matching 10 bases. V shed 0 bases, J shed 2 bases, and the junction held 2 bases outside the gene matches. This CDR3 has 16 amino acids. The V gene's germline CDR1 is MDHEN and CDR2 SYDVKM. The DNA of the CDR3 is TGTGCCAGCAGTTTATGGACAGGGGGCTACACAGATACGCAGTATTTT. Protein product: CASSLWTGGYTDTQYF.

This clone was seen just once. The gene calls are TRBV25-1 and TRBJ1-2; D is possibly TRBD1 (5 bases). Germline-derived CDR1 and CDR2 are MGHDK and SYGVNS. V shed 4 bases and J shed 6 bases, with 12 bases lying between them. The CDR3 runs 13 residues. The CDR3 protein is CASSAPGQDGYTF. CDR3 DNA sequence: TGTGCCAGCAGTGCCCCAGGGCAGGATGGCTACACCTTC.

The gene calls are TRBV27 and TRBJ2-7, with TRBD1 matching over 9 bases. This CDR3 comprises 13 residues. Unmatched junction bases numbered 7, after V lost 8 bases and J lost 5 bases. Germline lookup yields CDR1 MNHEY and CDR2 SMNVEV (reference sequence). In nucleotides, the CDR3 is TGTGCCAGCGCCCCCTACAGGGGGCACGAGCAGTACTTC. This codes for CASAPYRGHEQYF.

The J gene is TRBJ2-3, the V gene TRBV2, with a tentative D call TRBD1 (6 bases). This CDR3 comprises 15 residues. The germline V gene has CDR1 SNHLY and CDR2 FYNNEI. V was pared by 4 bases and J by 3 bases, with 14 bases between. In nucleotides, the CDR3 is TGTGCCAGCAGTGTAGAGGGGGTTGGAACAGATACGCAGTATTTT. It is translated as CASSVEGVGTDTQYF.

The gene calls are TRBV10-3 and TRBJ1-1, with no clear D. The CDR3 is 13 amino acids. Germline V gives CDR1 ENHRY, CDR2 SYGVKD. V was cut by 4 bases and J by 0 bases, with 6 bases left in between. CDR3 protein: CAISVGLNTEAFF. CDR3 coding DNA: TGTGCCATCAGTGTCGGGTTGAACACTGAAGCTTTCTTT.